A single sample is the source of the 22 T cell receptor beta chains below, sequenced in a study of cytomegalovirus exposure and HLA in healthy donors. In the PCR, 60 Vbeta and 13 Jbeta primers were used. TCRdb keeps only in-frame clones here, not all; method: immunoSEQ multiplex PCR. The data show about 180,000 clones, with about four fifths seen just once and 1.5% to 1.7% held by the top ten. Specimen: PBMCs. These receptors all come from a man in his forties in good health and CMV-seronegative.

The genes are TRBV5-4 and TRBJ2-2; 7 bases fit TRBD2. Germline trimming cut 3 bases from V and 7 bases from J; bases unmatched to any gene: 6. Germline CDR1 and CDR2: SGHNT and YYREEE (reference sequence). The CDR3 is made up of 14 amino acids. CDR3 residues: CASSSISGRGELFF. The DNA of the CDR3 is TGTGCCAGCAGCTCCATTAGCGGGCGCGGGGAGCTGTTTTTT.

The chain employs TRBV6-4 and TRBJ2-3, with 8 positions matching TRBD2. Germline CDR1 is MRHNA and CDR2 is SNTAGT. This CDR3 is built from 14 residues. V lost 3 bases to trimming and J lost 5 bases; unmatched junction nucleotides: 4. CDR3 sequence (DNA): TGTGCCAGCAGTGAGGCAGCGGGGGAAGATACGCAGTATTTT. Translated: CASSEAAGEDTQYF.

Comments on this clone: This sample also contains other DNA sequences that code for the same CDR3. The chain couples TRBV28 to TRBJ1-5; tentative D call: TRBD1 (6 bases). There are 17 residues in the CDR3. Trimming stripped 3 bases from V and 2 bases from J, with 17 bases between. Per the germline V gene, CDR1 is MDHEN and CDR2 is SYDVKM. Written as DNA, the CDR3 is TGTGCCAGCAGTTTGTCGCGGGGGCCGGTCGGCAATCAGCCCCAGCATTTT. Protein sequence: CASSLSRGPVGNQPQHF.

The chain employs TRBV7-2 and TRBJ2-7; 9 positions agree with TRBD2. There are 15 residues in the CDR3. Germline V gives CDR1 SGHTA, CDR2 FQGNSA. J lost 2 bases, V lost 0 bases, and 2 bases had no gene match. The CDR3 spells CASSLAAGGAYEQYF. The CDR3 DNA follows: TGTGCCAGCAGCTTAGCGGCGGGAGGGGCCTACGAGCAGTACTTC.

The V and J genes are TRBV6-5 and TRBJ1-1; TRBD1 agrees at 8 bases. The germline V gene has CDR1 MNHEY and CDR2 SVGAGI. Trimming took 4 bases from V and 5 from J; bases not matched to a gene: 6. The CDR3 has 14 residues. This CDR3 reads CASSWGRGRTEAFF. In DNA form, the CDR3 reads TGTGCCAGCAGTTGGGGCAGGGGGCGGACTGAAGCTTTCTTT.

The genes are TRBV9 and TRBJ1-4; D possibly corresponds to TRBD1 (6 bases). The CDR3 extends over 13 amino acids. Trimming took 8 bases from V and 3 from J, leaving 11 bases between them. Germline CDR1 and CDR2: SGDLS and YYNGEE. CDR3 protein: CASGQSPNEKLFF. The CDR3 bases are TGTGCCAGTGGACAGTCTCCTAATGAAAAACTGTTTTTT.

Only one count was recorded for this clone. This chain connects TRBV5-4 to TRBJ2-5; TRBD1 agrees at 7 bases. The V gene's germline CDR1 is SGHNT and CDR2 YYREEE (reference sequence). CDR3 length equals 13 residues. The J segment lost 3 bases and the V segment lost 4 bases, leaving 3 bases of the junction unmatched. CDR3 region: CASSGDREETQYF. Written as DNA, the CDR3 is TGTGCCAGCAGCGGTGACAGGGAAGAGACCCAGTACTTC.

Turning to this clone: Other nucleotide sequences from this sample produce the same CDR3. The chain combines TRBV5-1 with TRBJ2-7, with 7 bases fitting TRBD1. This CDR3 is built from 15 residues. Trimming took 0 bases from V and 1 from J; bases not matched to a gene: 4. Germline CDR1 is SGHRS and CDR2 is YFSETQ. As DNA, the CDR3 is TGCGCCAGCAGCTTGGTGACAGGGAATTCCTACGAGCAGTACTTC. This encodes CASSLVTGNSYEQYF.

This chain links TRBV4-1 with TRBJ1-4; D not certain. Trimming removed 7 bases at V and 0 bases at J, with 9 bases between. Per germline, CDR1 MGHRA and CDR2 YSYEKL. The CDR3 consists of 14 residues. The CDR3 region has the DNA TGCGCCAGCACCCCCAGTCCAACTAATGAAAAACTGTTTTTT. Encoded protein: CASTPSPTNEKLFF.

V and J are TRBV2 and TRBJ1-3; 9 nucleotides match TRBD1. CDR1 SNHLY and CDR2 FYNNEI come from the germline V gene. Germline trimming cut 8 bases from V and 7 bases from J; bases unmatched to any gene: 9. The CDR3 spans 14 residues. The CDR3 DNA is TGTGCCAGCTTGCCCGGGACAGGGATGAACACCATATATTTT. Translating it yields CASLPGTGMNTIYF. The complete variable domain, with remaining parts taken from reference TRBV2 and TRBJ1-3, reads EPEVTQTPSHQVTQMGQEVILRCVPISNHLYFYWYRQILGQKVEFLVSFYNNEISEKSEIFDDQFSVERPDGSNFTLKIRSTKLEDSAMYFCASLPGTGMNTIYFGEGSWLTVV.

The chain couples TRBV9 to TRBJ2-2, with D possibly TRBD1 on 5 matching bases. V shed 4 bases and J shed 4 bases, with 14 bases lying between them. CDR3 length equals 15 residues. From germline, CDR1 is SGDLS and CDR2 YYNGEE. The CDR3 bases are TGTGCCAGCAGCCCCGGGTCCCAGGGCACCGGGGAGCTGTTTTTT. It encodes CASSPGSQGTGELFF.

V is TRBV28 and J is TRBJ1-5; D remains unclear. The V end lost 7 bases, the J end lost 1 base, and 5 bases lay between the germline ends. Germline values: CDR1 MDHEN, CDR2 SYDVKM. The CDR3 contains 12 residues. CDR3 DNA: TGTGCCAGCAACGAGAGCAATCAGCCCCAGCATTTT. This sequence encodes CASNESNQPQHF. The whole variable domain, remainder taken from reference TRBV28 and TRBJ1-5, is DVKVTQSSRYLVKRTGEKVFLECVQDMDHENMFWYRQDPGLGLRLIYFSYDVKMKEKGDIPEGYSVSREKKERFSLILESASTNQTSMYLCASNESNQPQHFGDGTRLSIL.

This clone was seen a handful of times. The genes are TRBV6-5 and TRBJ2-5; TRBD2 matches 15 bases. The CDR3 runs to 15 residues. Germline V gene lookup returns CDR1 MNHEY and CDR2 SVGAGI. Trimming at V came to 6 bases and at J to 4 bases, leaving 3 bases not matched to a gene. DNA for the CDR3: TGTGCCAGCAGGCCGGGACTAGCGGGGGGAGAGACCCAGTACTTC. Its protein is CASRPGLAGGETQYF.

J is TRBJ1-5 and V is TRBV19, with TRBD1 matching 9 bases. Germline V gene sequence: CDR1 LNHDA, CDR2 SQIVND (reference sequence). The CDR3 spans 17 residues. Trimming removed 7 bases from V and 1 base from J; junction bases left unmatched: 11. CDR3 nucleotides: TGTGCCAGTAAGGGAGACAGGGGGTTCGGGAGCAATCAGCCCCAGCATTTT. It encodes CASKGDRGFGSNQPQHF.

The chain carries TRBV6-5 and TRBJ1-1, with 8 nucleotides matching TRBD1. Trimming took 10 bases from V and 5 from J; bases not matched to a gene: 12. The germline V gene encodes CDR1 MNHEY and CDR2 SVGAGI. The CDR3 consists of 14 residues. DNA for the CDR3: TGTGCCATCAGCCAGGGGGCAGAGGTAACTGAAGCTTTCTTT. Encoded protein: CAISQGAEVTEAFF.

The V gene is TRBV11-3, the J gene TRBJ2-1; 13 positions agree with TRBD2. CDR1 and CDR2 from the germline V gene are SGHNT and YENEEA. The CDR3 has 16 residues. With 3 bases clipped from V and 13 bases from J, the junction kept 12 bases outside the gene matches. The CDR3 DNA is TGTGCCAGCAGCTTCAGCGGGACTAGCGGGGAGGGAGGTCAGTTCTTC. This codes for CASSFSGTSGEGGQFF.

The CDR3 nucleotides read TGTGCCAGCAGCTTACATGGCGGGAGCAGCTCCTACAATGAGCAGTTCTTC. It encodes CASSLHGGSSSYNEQFF. The chain uses TRBV11-3 and TRBJ2-1, with TRBD2 matching over 7 bases. Germline loops: CDR1 SGHNT, CDR2 YENEEA. The trim removed 2 bases at V and 0 bases at J, leaving 7 bases unmatched. The CDR3 extends over 17 amino acids.

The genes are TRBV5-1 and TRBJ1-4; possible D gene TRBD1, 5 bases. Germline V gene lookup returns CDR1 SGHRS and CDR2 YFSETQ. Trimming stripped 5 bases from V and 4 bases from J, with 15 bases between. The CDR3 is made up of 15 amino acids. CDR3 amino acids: CASSDPGGVNEKLFF. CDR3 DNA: TGCGCCAGCAGTGATCCGGGGGGGGTTAATGAAAAACTGTTTTTT.

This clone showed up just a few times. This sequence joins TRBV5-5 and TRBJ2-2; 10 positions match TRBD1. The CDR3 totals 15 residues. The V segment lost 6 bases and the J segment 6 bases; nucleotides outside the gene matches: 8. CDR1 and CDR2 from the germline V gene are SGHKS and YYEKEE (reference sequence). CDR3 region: CASIRGTGVPGELFF. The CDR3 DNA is TGTGCCAGCATCCGGGGGACAGGGGTCCCCGGGGAGCTGTTTTTT.

The CDR3 here is CASSSPQFLRDRVTDTQYF. The CDR3 coding sequence is TGTGCCAGCAGTTCACCGCAATTTTTACGTGACAGGGTCACAGATACGCAGTATTTT. The chain uses TRBV28 and TRBJ2-3; TRBD1 agrees at 7 bases. Per the germline V gene, CDR1 is MDHEN and CDR2 is SYDVKM. The CDR3 runs 19 residues. J lost 2 bases, V lost 4 bases, and 18 bases had no gene match.

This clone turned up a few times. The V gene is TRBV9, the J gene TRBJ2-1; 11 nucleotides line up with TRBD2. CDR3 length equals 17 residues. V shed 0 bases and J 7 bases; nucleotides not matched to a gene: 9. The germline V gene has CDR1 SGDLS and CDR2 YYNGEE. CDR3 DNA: TGTGCCAGCAGCGTAGCGATAGGGACTAGCGGAAGGAATGAGCAGTTCTTC. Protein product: CASSVAIGTSGRNEQFF. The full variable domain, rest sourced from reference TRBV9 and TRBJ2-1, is DSGVTQTPKHLITATGQRVTLRCSPRSGDLSVYWYQQSLDQGLQFLIQYYNGEERAKGNILERFSAQQFPDLHSELNLSSLELGDSALYFCASSVAIGTSGRNEQFFGPGTRLTVL.

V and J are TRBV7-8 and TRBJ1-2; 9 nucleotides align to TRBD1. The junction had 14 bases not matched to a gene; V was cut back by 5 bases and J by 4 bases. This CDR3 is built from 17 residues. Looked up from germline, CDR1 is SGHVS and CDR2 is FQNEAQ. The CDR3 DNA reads TGTGCCAGCAGCATATCCGGGACAGGGAGTAGTTCCTATGGCTACACCTTC. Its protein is CASSISGTGSSSYGYTF.